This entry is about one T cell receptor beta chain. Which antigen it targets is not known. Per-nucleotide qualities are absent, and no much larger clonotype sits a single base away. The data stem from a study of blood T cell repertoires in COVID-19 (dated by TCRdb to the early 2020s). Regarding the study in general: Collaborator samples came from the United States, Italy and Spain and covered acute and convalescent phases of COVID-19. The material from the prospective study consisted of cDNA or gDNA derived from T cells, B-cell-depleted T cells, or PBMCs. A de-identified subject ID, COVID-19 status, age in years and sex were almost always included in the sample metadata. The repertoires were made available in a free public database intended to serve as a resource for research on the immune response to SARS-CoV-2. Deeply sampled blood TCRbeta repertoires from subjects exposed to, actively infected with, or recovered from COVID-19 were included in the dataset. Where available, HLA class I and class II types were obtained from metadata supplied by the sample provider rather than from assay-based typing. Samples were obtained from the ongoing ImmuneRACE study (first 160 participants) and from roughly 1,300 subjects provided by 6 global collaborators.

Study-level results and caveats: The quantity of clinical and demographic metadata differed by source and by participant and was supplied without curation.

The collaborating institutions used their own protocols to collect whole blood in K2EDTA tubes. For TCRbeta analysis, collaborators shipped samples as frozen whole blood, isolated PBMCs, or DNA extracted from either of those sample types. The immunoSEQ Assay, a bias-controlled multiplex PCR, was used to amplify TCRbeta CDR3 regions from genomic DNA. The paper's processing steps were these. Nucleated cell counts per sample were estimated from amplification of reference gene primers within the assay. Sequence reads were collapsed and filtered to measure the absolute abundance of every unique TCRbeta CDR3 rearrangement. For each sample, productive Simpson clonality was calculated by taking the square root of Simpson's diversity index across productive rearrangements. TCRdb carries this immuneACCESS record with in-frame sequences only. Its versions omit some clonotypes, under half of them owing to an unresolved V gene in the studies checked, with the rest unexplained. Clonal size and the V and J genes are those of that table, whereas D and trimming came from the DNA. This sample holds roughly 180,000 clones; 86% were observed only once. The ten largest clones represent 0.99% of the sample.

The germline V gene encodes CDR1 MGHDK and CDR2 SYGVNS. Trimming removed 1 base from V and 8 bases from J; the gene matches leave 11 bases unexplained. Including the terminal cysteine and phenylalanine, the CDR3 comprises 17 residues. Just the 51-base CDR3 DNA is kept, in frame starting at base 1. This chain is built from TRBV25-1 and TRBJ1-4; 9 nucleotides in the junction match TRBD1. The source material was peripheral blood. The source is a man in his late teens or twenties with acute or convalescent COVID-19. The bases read TGTGCCAGCAGTGAATTCCCCCCACAGGGGGCTGGGGAAAAACTGTTTTTT. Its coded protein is CASSEFPPQGAGEKLFF.